The clone carrying this TCR beta chain came up a few times. Its antigen remains unidentified. These data are taken from a study of T-cell reconstitution after alpha-beta-depleted transplantation in children. Study results and caveats: Day-60 TCRbeta diversity that was high in some patients was derived from surviving recipient T cells and thymic progenitors. Roughly two months post-transplant, alpha-beta T cells reportedly originated from several hundred graft clones that had expanded. Most T-cell counts and diversity one year after the transplant came from T cells that were newly produced.

Unique molecular identifiers were built into the TCRbeta library. MiXCR, applied by TCRdb to the PCR reads, yields one record per CDR3 protein. The sample lists approximately 220,000 distinct CDR3 sequences, around a sixth occurring once. This clonotype originated in a male patient aged 2 to 10 who had a stem cell transplant for acute lymphoblastic leukemia, so the T cells may come from the graft donor. Source: PBMCs, mostly from graft donor cells, taken 360 days after TCRalphabeta/CD19-depleted stem cell transplant.

The chain's CDR3 is CASSFTTVPYGYTF. CDR3 DNA sequence: TGTGCCAGCAGCTTTACGACGGTCCCCTATGGCTACACCTTC. The gene calls are TRBV5-4 and TRBJ1-2; D not certain. The CDR3 has 14 residues. V dropped 2 bases and J dropped 4 bases, with 12 bases sitting between them. Germline V lookup: CDR1 SGHNT, CDR2 YYREEE (reference sequence).